What follows is one T cell receptor beta chain and its context. Its antigen is currently unknown. This entry is derived from a study of OX40 agonist ivuxolimab in advanced cancers. Overall study context: Earlier treatment with anti-PD-1, anti-PD-L1 or anti-CTLA-4 was permitted, and approximately 38% had received some.

V lost 1 base, J lost 6 bases, and 6 bases stayed unmatched. There are 14 residues in the CDR3. The V gene's germline CDR1 is KGHSH and CDR2 LQKENI. With baseline, cycle 4 day 1, and cycle 7 day 1 as timepoints, blood was sampled. The method was immunoSEQ multiplex PCR; TCRdb's version includes in-frame clones alone and lacks a portion of them. The table records some 41,000 clones, roughly 91% of them present only once. Study observations and caveats: Antigen specificity remained undetermined for the expanded peripheral T cells. Nonresponders included some who also had low normalized T-cell clonal expansion.

The TCR comes from an adult with an advanced solid tumor such as melanoma, head and neck, liver or kidney cancer. The source was CD4+ or CD8+ T cells sorted from blood, collected in a trial of the OX40 agonist ivuxolimab. The chain couples TRBV18 to TRBJ2-7; 7 nucleotides match TRBD2. CDR3 protein: CASSPRGGVIEQYF. DNA for the CDR3: TGTGCCAGCTCACCACGTGGGGGGGTAATCGAGCAGTACTTC.